The 27 T cell receptor beta chains below all came from one sample that was sequenced in a study of beta chain features in type 1 diabetes. Study-level points and caveats: In all four CD4+ subsets, TCRB CDR3 length was significantly, moderately reduced in type 1 diabetes.

Every bit of the isolated RNA underwent reverse transcription, so sequencing read expressed TCRB transcripts. Sequenced by immunoSEQ multiplex PCR; TCRdb stores in-frame clones only, minus some. The sample consists of around 280,000 clones, 14% to 15% of them appearing once. These receptors are not linked to any known antigen. The source material was naive CD4+ T cells from blood. These receptors came from a young man with type 1 diabetes.

The rearrangement uses TRBV28 and TRBJ2-7, with TRBD2 matching 9 bases. CDR1 MDHEN and CDR2 SYDVKM come from the germline V gene. This CDR3 region has 15 residues. Trimming removed 6 bases from V and 2 bases from J; junction bases left unmatched: 8. CDR3 loop: CASSNGAGGPYEQYF. The DNA of the CDR3 is TGTGCCAGCAGCAATGGGGCGGGAGGGCCCTACGAGCAGTACTTC.

This clone was counted a few times. The chain is built from TRBV7-9 and TRBJ2-2, with 7 positions matching TRBD1. The length of the CDR3 is 17 residues. Germline V gene lookup returns CDR1 SEHNR and CDR2 FQNEAQ (reference sequence). J was trimmed by 5 bases and V by 5 bases; bases with no gene match: 14. The CDR3 nucleotides read TGTGCCAGCAGCCCACGACCGAGGGACAGAAGGACCGGGGAGCTGTTTTTT. It codes for CASSPRPRDRRTGELFF.

The chain links TRBV4-1 to TRBJ2-5; D ambiguous. The CDR3 covers 16 residues. V was shortened by 0 bases and J by 4 bases, with 15 bases between the two germline ends. Germline values: CDR1 MGHRA, CDR2 YSYEKL. CDR3 nucleotides: TGCGCCAGCAGCCAAGATCTCGCGGCTAGACGAGAGACCCAGTACTTC. It encodes CASSQDLAARRETQYF.

The chain is built from TRBV19 and TRBJ1-5; D remains unclear. CDR3 size: 13 residues. Germline lookup yields CDR1 LNHDA and CDR2 SQIVND (reference sequence). Trimming took off 7 bases at V and 3 bases at J, with 10 bases between the two ends. CDR3: CASTDGSNQPQHF. DNA for the CDR3: TGTGCCAGTACCGACGGGTCCAATCAGCCCCAGCATTTT.

This clone came up a few times. The chain has TRBV5-5 and TRBJ2-3; 9 bases align to TRBD1. With V trimmed by 4 bases and J by 4 bases, 4 bases remained unmatched. Germline values: CDR1 SGHKS, CDR2 YYEKEE (reference sequence). The CDR3 contains 14 residues. As DNA, the CDR3 is TGTGCCAGCAGCCCGGGACAGGGATCAGATACGCAGTATTTT. Its protein is CASSPGQGSDTQYF.

This chain uses TRBV20-1 with TRBJ2-1; no clear D. Germline assignment: CDR1 DFQATT and CDR2 SNEGSKA (reference sequence). CDR3 length: 11 residues. Trimming cost V 6 bases and J 0 bases, with 3 bases left between them. This CDR3 reads CSAASYNEQFF. The CDR3 DNA is TGCAGTGCAGCCTCCTACAATGAGCAGTTCTTC.

This clone appeared a few times. This rearrangement joins TRBV18 to TRBJ2-2; 9 nucleotides match TRBD1. The CDR3 has 16 residues. The germline V gene has CDR1 KGHSH and CDR2 LQKENI. V lost 5 bases, J lost 0 bases, and 4 bases stayed unmatched. CDR3 region: CASSSDRGANTGELFF. CDR3 in DNA: TGTGCCAGCTCATCGGACAGGGGCGCGAACACCGGGGAGCTGTTTTTT.

This clone has more than one count but fewer than ten. The chain employs TRBV5-1 and TRBJ2-7; 10 nucleotides line up with TRBD2. Per germline, CDR1 SGHRS and CDR2 YFSETQ. The CDR3 consists of 14 residues. V gave up 2 bases and J gave up 5 bases; unmatched junction bases: 4. Here the CDR3 reads CASSLTSGINEQYF. The CDR3 region has the DNA TGCGCCAGCAGCTTAACTAGCGGGATAAACGAGCAGTACTTC. The whole variable domain, remainder taken from reference TRBV5-1 and TRBJ2-7, is KAGVTQTPRYLIKTRGQQVTLSCSPISGHRSVSWYQQTPGQGLQFLFEYFSETQRNKGNFPGRFSGRQFSNSRSEMNVSTLELGDSALYLCASSLTSGINEQYFGPGTRLTVT.

In this sample, this clone turned up a few times. The chain carries TRBV28 and TRBJ1-1, with 7 bases identical to TRBD1. This CDR3 comprises 13 residues. CDR1 is MDHEN and CDR2 is SYDVKM in the germline V gene. V lost 6 bases and J lost 1; bases outside the gene matches: 2. Here the CDR3 reads CASRDRRNTEAFF. CDR3 nucleotide sequence: TGTGCCAGCAGGGACAGGAGGAACACTGAAGCTTTCTTT.

The DNA of the CDR3 is TGTGCCAGCAGCCGAACAGGGTACAACTATGGCTACACCTTC. Encoded protein: CASSRTGYNYGYTF. The chain links TRBV14 to TRBJ1-2; D is possibly TRBD1 (6 bases). Germline assignment: CDR1 SGHDN and CDR2 FVKESK. V was shortened by 4 bases and J by 2 bases, with 11 bases between the two germline ends. The CDR3 runs to 14 residues.

The chain joins TRBV4-1 to TRBJ2-1; D remains unclear. Germline values: CDR1 MGHRA, CDR2 YSYEKL. This CDR3 region has 14 residues. V gave up 0 bases and J gave up 2 bases, with 5 bases separating them. CDR3: CASSQDPAYNEQFF. CDR3 in DNA: TGCGCCAGCAGCCAAGATCCCGCCTACAATGAGCAGTTCTTC.

This chain joins TRBV18 and TRBJ2-5, with D uncertain. V lost 5 bases to trimming and J lost 2 bases, with 9 bases between them. Germline CDR1 reads KGHSH; CDR2 reads LQKENI. This CDR3 has 13 residues. CDR3 in amino acids: CASSASDQETQYF. The CDR3 bases are TGTGCCAGCTCAGCATCAGATCAAGAGACCCAGTACTTC.

This clone appeared a few times. The genes are TRBV29-1 and TRBJ2-1, with 15 nucleotides matching TRBD2. V lost 6 bases to trimming and J lost 8 bases; unmatched junction nucleotides: 8. The CDR3 runs 15 residues. CDR1 SQVTM and CDR2 ANQGSEA come from the germline V gene. The CDR3 sequence: CSVAGTSGGIDEQFF. CDR3 coding DNA: TGCAGCGTCGCCGGGACTAGCGGGGGGATCGATGAGCAGTTCTTC.

This clone was observed a handful of times. The chain joins TRBV6-4 to TRBJ2-7; 9 positions agree with TRBD1. The germline gives CDR1 MRHNA, CDR2 SNTAGT. V was pared by 3 bases and J by 6 bases, with 3 bases of the junction left unmatched. The CDR3 loop spans 13 amino acids. The CDR3 reads CASSEGQGTEQYF. The DNA of the CDR3 is TGTGCCAGCAGTGAGGGACAGGGAACCGAGCAGTACTTC.

This clone was seen more than once but under ten times. The chain joins TRBV4-1 to TRBJ2-1, with a possible D match to TRBD1 (6 bases). The V end lost 4 bases, the J end lost 7 bases, and 20 bases lay between the germline ends. Germline V gives CDR1 MGHRA, CDR2 YSYEKL. The CDR3 runs 16 residues. Here the CDR3 DNA reads TGCGCCAGCAGCCCCTCCAAGGGACAAAGGCCTAATGAGCAGTTCTTC. Translating it yields CASSPSKGQRPNEQFF.

This clone was counted a single time. The chain combines TRBV30 with TRBJ2-5, with 13 bases identical to TRBD2. The CDR3 is made up of 16 amino acids. Germline-derived CDR1 and CDR2 are GTSNPN and SVGIG (reference sequence). The trim removed 3 bases at V and 4 bases at J, leaving 8 bases unmatched. The CDR3 DNA follows: TGTGCCTGGAGCCACGGGACTAGCGGGATCCTAGAGACCCAGTACTTC. Encoded protein: CAWSHGTSGILETQYF.

The rearrangement uses TRBV5-4 and TRBJ2-5, with TRBD1 matching 7 bases. The germline V gene has CDR1 SGHNT and CDR2 YYREEE (reference sequence). Unmatched junction bases numbered 5, after V lost 1 base and J lost 2 bases. The CDR3 sequence is 15 residues long. For the CDR3, the DNA is TGTGCCAGCAGCTTGTCCCCGGGACAGCAAGAGACCCAGTACTTC. Translation gives CASSLSPGQQETQYF.

There are a few counts of this clone. The chain has TRBV2 and TRBJ2-7; D possibly corresponds to TRBD1 (7 bases). With 6 bases removed from V and 4 bases from J, the gap between germline ends came to 25 bases. The CDR3 is 17 residues long. Per germline, CDR1 SNHLY and CDR2 FYNNEI. Here the CDR3 DNA reads TGTGCCAGCAGCCGGACAGGTGCTAGCGTGGGATCATACGAGCAGTACTTC. Translated: CASSRTGASVGSYEQYF.

This clone showed up just a few times. The chain employs TRBV7-2 and TRBJ1-5, with D unclear. V lost 0 bases and J lost 4, with 4 bases in between. Germline CDR1 is SGHTA and CDR2 is FQGNSA. This CDR3 has 13 amino acids. The CDR3 protein is CASSLAENQPQHF. In DNA form, the CDR3 reads TGTGCCAGCAGCTTAGCGGAGAATCAGCCCCAGCATTTT.

J is TRBJ2-1 and V is TRBV5-4; 11 bases map to TRBD1. The CDR3 contains 15 residues. J lost 8 bases, V lost 1 base, and 5 bases had no gene match. The germline V gene has CDR1 SGHNT and CDR2 YYREEE (reference sequence). As DNA, the CDR3 is TGTGCCAGCAGCTTGTGGACAGGGGGCATCGATGAGCAGTTCTTC. Translating it yields CASSLWTGGIDEQFF.

This clone was detected a few times. V and J are TRBV6-5 and TRBJ2-7; 9 bases are shared with TRBD1. This CDR3 spans 16 amino acids. V shed 0 bases and J 0 bases; nucleotides not matched to a gene: 3. CDR1 is MNHEY, CDR2 SVGAGI, per germline. CDR3 amino acids: CASSYSTGGSSYEQYF. CDR3 coding DNA: TGTGCCAGCAGTTACTCGACAGGGGGGAGCTCCTACGAGCAGTACTTC.

The chain uses TRBV7-8 and TRBJ2-5, with TRBD2 as a possible D gene (5 bases). V lost 5 bases and J lost 4, with 11 bases in between. This CDR3 is 13 amino acids long. CDR1 and CDR2 from the germline V gene are SGHVS and FQNEAQ. As DNA, the CDR3 is TGTGCCAGCAGCACACTAGTGGGAGAGACCCAGTACTTC. The encoded protein is CASSTLVGETQYF.

The chain recombines TRBV7-9 with TRBJ2-1; perhaps TRBD2 as D (5 bases). The CDR3 is made up of 15 amino acids. The germline V gene has CDR1 SEHNR and CDR2 FQNEAQ (reference sequence). The germline V and J ends were trimmed by 3 bases and 4 bases, with 13 bases remaining between them. Here the CDR3 DNA reads TGTGCCAGCAGCTTGTCGGAGCGGTATTACAATGAGCAGTTCTTC. This encodes CASSLSERYYNEQFF.

The chain combines TRBV10-3 with TRBJ2-3; no definite D call. V lost 8 bases to trimming and J lost 5 bases, with 8 bases between them. The CDR3 covers 11 residues. The germline V gene has CDR1 ENHRY and CDR2 SYGVKD. The CDR3 is CAISPKDTQYF. The CDR3 nucleotides are TGTGCCATCTCCCCAAAAGATACGCAGTATTTT.

Written as DNA, the CDR3 is TGTGCCAGCACCATGGTACAGGGGATTTCACCCCTCCACTTT. Its protein product is CASTMVQGISPLHF. The chain couples TRBV27 to TRBJ1-6; TRBD1 matches 7 bases. V dropped 7 bases and J dropped 9; count of bases not matched to a gene: 9. The CDR3 runs to 14 residues. CDR1 and CDR2 from the germline V gene are MNHEY and SMNVEV (reference sequence).

The chain joins TRBV28 to TRBJ2-2, with unresolved D. This CDR3 is built from 16 residues. CDR1 is MDHEN, CDR2 SYDVKM, per germline. The V gene lost 3 bases and the J gene lost 0 bases, with 11 bases spanning the gap. The CDR3 spells CASSFVQNPNTGELFF. CDR3 DNA sequence: TGTGCCAGCAGTTTTGTCCAGAACCCGAACACCGGGGAGCTGTTTTTT.

The CDR3 region is CASRAQGSYEQYF. The CDR3 region has the DNA TGTGCCAGCAGAGCACAGGGCTCCTACGAGCAGTACTTC. The rearrangement joins TRBV28 to TRBJ2-7, with a possible D match to TRBD1 (6 bases). The CDR3 length is 13 residues. Germline assignment: CDR1 MDHEN and CDR2 SYDVKM. Trimming shortened V by 6 bases and J by 0 bases, and 9 bases separated the two germline ends.